The 24 T cell receptor beta chains below all came from one sample that was sequenced in a study of T cells in Graves' hyperthyroidism and ophthalmopathy. Using RNA transcripts as the source, TCR beta CDR3 regions were amplified. With the HTBI primer set, the TCR CDR3 went through a first round of RT-PCR. TCRdb used MiXCR to reprocess the multiplex PCR reads, holding one entry per CDR3 protein. The sample holds 400,000 to 500,000 distinct CDR3 sequences, around 13% seen once. The material sequenced was blood. These receptors all come from a woman younger than 35 with Graves' hyperthyroidism.

This clonotype was seen ten or more times. The chain links TRBV10-3 to TRBJ2-5, with D possibly matching TRBD1 (6 bases). The CDR3 totals 14 residues. Germline V gene sequence: CDR1 ENHRY, CDR2 SYGVKD. The germline V and J ends were trimmed by 6 bases and 1 base, with 12 bases remaining between them. This CDR3 is CAISQGQPQETQYF. CDR3 in DNA: TGTGCCATCAGCCAAGGACAGCCCCAAGAGACCCAGTACTTC.

In this sample, this clonotype turned up many times. V is TRBV30 and J is TRBJ2-5; D not resolved. V shed 1 base and J shed 5 bases, with 11 bases lying between them. Germline values: CDR1 GTSNPN, CDR2 SVGIG (reference sequence). The CDR3 is 13 residues long. In nucleotides, the CDR3 is TGTGCCTGGAGTGGGTATGCCCGCGAGACCCAGTACTTC. It codes for CAWSGYARETQYF. Variable domain in full (rest from reference TRBV30 and TRBJ2-5): SQTIHQWPATLVQPVGSPLSLECTVEGTSNPNLYWYRQAAGRGLQLLFYSVGIGQISSEVPQNLSASRPQDRQFILSSKKLLLSDSGFYLCAWSGYARETQYFGPGTRLLVL.

This clonotype was seen ten or more times. Germline and junction disagree at one end, which may indicate a read error. This chain links TRBV7-2 with TRBJ2-2; tentatively, D is TRBD1 (6 bases). Germline CDR1 and CDR2: SGHTA and FQGNSA. CDR3 length equals 14 residues. The CDR3 nucleotides are TGTGCCAGCAGTTTAGGGGGAGTCACCGGGGAGCTGTTTTTT. It encodes CASSLGGVTGELFF.

In the case of this clonotype: This may arise from a read error, as a much more abundant clone is one base away. The rearrangement links TRBV27 to TRBJ2-7, with 9 bases aligning to TRBD2. Germline V CDR1 and CDR2: MNHEY, SMNVEV (reference sequence). V shed 8 bases and J 2 bases; nucleotides not matched to a gene: 19. The CDR3 consists of 18 residues. CDR3 nucleotides: TGTGCCAGCTCTTCGGGACCAGCGGGAGGAACTGTTACCTACGAGCAGTACTTC. Amino acid sequence: CASSSGPAGGTVTYEQYF.

This clonotype was found many times. The rearrangement joins TRBV5-6 to TRBJ1-3; D is ambiguous. Germline V lookup: CDR1 SGHDT, CDR2 YYEEEE. V shed 5 bases and J shed 0 bases, with 12 bases lying between them. The CDR3 runs 15 residues. This CDR3 is CASRPGLNSGNTIYF. Written as DNA, the CDR3 is TGTGCCAGCAGACCGGGCCTAAACTCTGGAAACACCATATATTTT.

In this sample, this clonotype turned up many times. The chain has TRBV6-6 and TRBJ2-7; tentative D call: TRBD1 (6 bases). The CDR3 has 13 amino acids. Between the trimmed V and J ends, which lost 2 bases and 4 bases, there was a span of 9 bases. CDR1 is MNHNY, CDR2 SVGAGI, per germline (reference sequence). The CDR3 spells CASSYAQGYEQYF. The CDR3 bases are TGTGCCAGCAGTTACGCTCAGGGGTACGAGCAGTACTTC.

For this clonotype: This may arise from a read error, as a much more abundant clone is one base away. V usage is TRBV28 and J usage is TRBJ1-4, with TRBD1 matching 10 bases. The CDR3 loop spans 14 amino acids. Germline V gives CDR1 MDHEN, CDR2 SYDVKM. The DNA for the CDR3 is TGTGTCAGCAGGACAGGGGGAGGAAATGAAAAACTGTTTTTT. This sequence encodes CVSRTGGGNEKLFF.

The J gene is TRBJ2-7, the V gene TRBV28, with TRBD1 as a possible D gene (6 bases). Between the trimmed V and J ends, which lost 8 bases and 1 base, there was a span of 12 bases. Germline V gene lookup returns CDR1 MDHEN and CDR2 SYDVKM. The CDR3 contains 13 residues. CDR3 in amino acids: CASVPGASYEQYF. In nucleotides, the CDR3 is TGTGCCAGCGTCCCAGGGGCTTCCTACGAGCAGTACTTC.

This clonotype was counted ten times or more. The genes are TRBV11-1 and TRBJ2-7; D is unclear. V was pared by 1 base and J by 0 bases, with 7 bases between. The CDR3 extends over 14 amino acids. CDR1 SGHAT and CDR2 FQDESV come from the germline V gene (reference sequence). The CDR3 DNA reads TGTGCCAGCAGCTTAGGGGGTTTCTCCTACGAGCAGTACTTC. It yields the protein CASSLGGFSYEQYF.

This clonotype has at least ten counts. V is TRBV7-8 and J is TRBJ2-1; D remains ambiguous. The germline gives CDR1 SGHVS, CDR2 FQNEAQ. Trimming cost V 3 bases and J 6 bases, with 12 bases left between them. The CDR3 is made up of 14 amino acids. The CDR3 nucleotides read TGTGCCAGCAGCTTTGGCCCTTATGGCAATGAGCAGTTCTTC. This translates into CASSFGPYGNEQFF.

This clonotype appeared many times. CDR3 nucleotide sequence: TGTGCCAGCAGCCCTACCGGACTAGCGGGAGTGGGGACAGATACGCAGTATTTT. Translated: CASSPTGLAGVGTDTQYF. The rearrangement links TRBV11-2 to TRBJ2-3; 13 positions agree with TRBD2. The CDR3 has 18 amino acids. The trim removed 5 bases at V and 3 bases at J, leaving 11 bases unmatched. Germline V lookup: CDR1 SGHAT, CDR2 FQNNGV.

This clonotype came up many times. This chain uses TRBV6-1 with TRBJ2-1; 8 bases are a match to TRBD2. This CDR3 region has 14 residues. Germline-derived CDR1 and CDR2 are MNHNS and SASEGT. Germline trimming cut 9 bases from V and 2 bases from J; bases unmatched to any gene: 6. The CDR3 region has the DNA TGTGCCAGACTGGGGCGGGAGGCCTACAATGAGCAGTTCTTC. Residues: CARLGREAYNEQFF.

The sample holds many counts of this clonotype. The J gene is TRBJ2-2, the V gene TRBV5-1; the match to TRBD1 covers 7 bases. The germline gives CDR1 SGHRS, CDR2 YFSETQ. This CDR3 contains 16 residues. V trimming: 5 bases; J trimming: 1 base; junction bases outside the gene matches: 8. Here the CDR3 reads CASRPAGTVNTGELFF. The CDR3 DNA reads as TGCGCCAGCAGACCCGCCGGGACAGTGAACACCGGGGAGCTGTTTTTT.

The chain couples TRBV20-1 to TRBJ1-6, with 8 bases fitting TRBD1. This CDR3 comprises 15 residues. Germline CDR1 is DFQATT and CDR2 is SNEGSKA (reference sequence). The V gene end was trimmed by 0 bases and the J gene end by 7 bases; junction bases not matched to a gene: 5. The CDR3 sequence is CSARDRTGLNSPLHF. The CDR3 DNA reads TGCAGTGCTAGAGATCGGACAGGGCTAAATTCACCCCTCCACTTT.

This clonotype was counted a few times. The rearrangement joins TRBV4-3 to TRBJ1-3; D gene unclear. Germline assignment: CDR1 LGHNA and CDR2 YSLEER. The CDR3 spans 16 residues. V was clipped by 0 bases and J by 0 bases, with 9 bases between them. CDR3 nucleotides: TGCGCCAGCAGCCAAGAGGCGGGGATCTCTGGAAACACCATATATTTT. This encodes CASSQEAGISGNTIYF.

This clonotype was counted many times. The CDR3 sequence: CASSLDPTRYYEQYF. The CDR3 DNA is TGTGCCAGCAGCCTAGATCCTACCCGTTACTACGAGCAGTACTTC. The rearrangement joins TRBV6-1 to TRBJ2-7; D uncertain. The germline V and J ends were trimmed by 6 bases and 3 bases, with 18 bases remaining between them. Germline assignment: CDR1 MNHNS and CDR2 SASEGT. This CDR3 is built from 15 residues.

This clonotype came up many times. V gene TRBV11-2 combines with J gene TRBJ1-1; 8 bases are a match to TRBD1. Germline lookup yields CDR1 SGHAT and CDR2 FQNNGV. CDR3 length equals 16 residues. V lost 1 base to trimming and J lost 1 base; unmatched junction nucleotides: 5. For the CDR3, the DNA is TGTGCCAGCAGCTTAGGCCCAGGACAGGGGAACACTGAAGCTTTCTTT. Protein product: CASSLGPGQGNTEAFF.

J is TRBJ2-7 and V is TRBV7-9, with 9 positions matching TRBD2. This CDR3 is built from 19 residues. Per germline, CDR1 SEHNR and CDR2 FQNEAQ (reference sequence). With 5 bases clipped from V and 1 base from J, the junction kept 18 bases outside the gene matches. CDR3 nucleotides: TGTGCCAGCAGCCCAGACCCTTCCCTCACTAGCGGGCCTTCCTACGAGCAGTACTTC. Its translation is CASSPDPSLTSGPSYEQYF.

Comment on this clonotype: This clone may be a read error of a much larger clone one base away. The genes are TRBV11-2 and TRBJ2-1, with D perhaps matching TRBD2 (6 bases). From germline, CDR1 is SGHAT and CDR2 FQNNGV. V lost 7 bases, J lost 5 bases, and 12 bases lay in between. This CDR3 has 13 amino acids. The CDR3 here is CASNRELDNEQFF. In DNA form, the CDR3 reads TGTGCCAGCAACCGGGAGCTCGACAATGAGCAGTTCTTC. Together with reference TRBV11-2 and TRBJ2-1, the CDR3 gives the full variable domain: EAGVAQSPRYKIIEKRQSVAFWCNPISGHATLYWYQQILGQGPKLLIQFQNNGVVDDSQLPKDRFSAERLKGVDSTLKIQPAKLEDSAVYLCASNRELDNEQFFGPGTRLTVL.

V gene TRBV28 combines with J gene TRBJ2-7, with D possibly matching TRBD1 (6 bases). V was trimmed by 2 bases and J by 2 bases, leaving 13 bases between them. The CDR3 consists of 15 residues. The germline gives CDR1 MDHEN, CDR2 SYDVKM. For the CDR3, the DNA is TGTGCCAGCAGTTTAACCGGACAGACAACCTACGAGCAGTACTTC. It translates to CASSLTGQTTYEQYF.

This clonotype was observed at least ten times. This chain links TRBV30 with TRBJ1-2; D call uncertain. Germline loops: CDR1 GTSNPN, CDR2 SVGIG (reference sequence). Trimming removed 1 base at V and 8 bases at J, with 17 bases between. The CDR3 is 14 residues long. The CDR3 DNA sequence: TGTGCCTGGAGTGGACAATGGATTCGGAGCGGCTACACCTTC. Residues: CAWSGQWIRSGYTF.

This clonotype was counted ten times or more. V is TRBV5-5 and J is TRBJ2-3, with D tentatively TRBD2 (5 bases). CDR1 is SGHKS and CDR2 is YYEKEE in the germline V gene (reference sequence). CDR3 length: 19 amino acids. V dropped 4 bases and J dropped 0 bases, with 24 bases sitting between them. CDR3 amino acids: CASSPPRGTKLVSTDTQYF. The CDR3 DNA is TGTGCCAGCAGCCCGCCTCGGGGTACCAAACTTGTTAGCACAGATACGCAGTATTTT. Full variable domain (missing parts from reference TRBV5-5 and TRBJ2-3): DAGVTQSPTHLIKTRGQQVTLRCSPISGHKSVSWYQQVLGQGPQFIFQYYEKEERGRGNFPDRFSARQFPNYSSELNVNALLLGDSALYLCASSPPRGTKLVSTDTQYFGPGTRLTVL.

In regard to this clonotype: With a much larger clone just one base away, this may be a read error. The chain carries TRBV20-1 and TRBJ2-7, with TRBD1 matching 9 bases. The CDR3 contains 13 residues. From germline, CDR1 is DFQATT and CDR2 SNEGSKA (reference sequence). DNA of the CDR3: TGCGGTGCTCAGAGGACAGGGGCGTACGAGCAGTACTTC. Protein product: CGAQRTGAYEQYF.

Comments on this clonotype: This may stem from a read error, because a much larger clone lies one nucleotide away. The gene calls are TRBV18 and TRBJ2-5, with 10 bases aligning to TRBD2. CDR3 length: 12 amino acids. The germline CDR1 and CDR2 sequences are KGHSH and LQKENI. CDR3 nucleotide sequence: TGTGTCAGCTCTCTAGCGGGAGAAGAGTCGTACTTC. Translation gives CVSSLAGEESYF.